One and the same sample provided the 28 T cell receptor beta chains below, sequenced in a study of shared clonotypes between healthy human individuals. Sequenced by immunoSEQ multiplex PCR; TCRdb stores in-frame clones only, minus some. The profile covers some 1.5 million clones, with over 95% appearing a single time and about 1% taken by the ten largest. The specimen sequenced was naive CD4+ T cells sorted from blood. Subset given: CD45RA+ positively selected. These receptors were taken from a man aged 25-45 years in good health.

The rearrangement joins TRBV27 to TRBJ2-4; 8 nucleotides line up with TRBD2. Trimming cost V 3 bases and J 1 base; bases outside gene matches: 8. Germline CDR1 reads MNHEY; CDR2 reads SMNVEV (reference sequence). The CDR3 spans 17 residues. The CDR3 loop reads CASSFTGGWMAKNIQYF. The DNA of the CDR3 is TGTGCCAGCAGTTTTACGGGGGGGTGGATGGCCAAAAACATTCAGTACTTC.

The V call is TRBV27, the J call TRBJ2-1; D is perhaps TRBD2 (6 bases). The CDR3 length is 16 residues. Trimming stripped 0 bases from V and 4 bases from J, with 13 bases between. Germline CDR1 is MNHEY and CDR2 is SMNVEV (reference sequence). The CDR3 reads CASSLSSLALYNEQFF. CDR3 bases: TGTGCCAGCAGTTTATCTTCACTAGCCCTATACAATGAGCAGTTCTTC.

This rearrangement joins TRBV7-2 to TRBJ2-7; tentative D call: TRBD2 (6 bases). CDR3 size: 18 residues. CDR1 is SGHTA, CDR2 FQGNSA, per germline. Trimming stripped 0 bases from V and 5 bases from J, with 23 bases between. CDR3 DNA sequence: TGTGCCAGCAGCTTAGCCGACGGCCGACTAGGTCGACGGGACGAGCAGTACTTC. Protein sequence: CASSLADGRLGRRDEQYF.

The chain uses TRBV10-3 and TRBJ2-7; no definite D call. The germline V and J ends were trimmed by 4 bases and 3 bases, with 7 bases remaining between them. This CDR3 is built from 12 residues. Per germline, CDR1 ENHRY and CDR2 SYGVKD. In DNA form, the CDR3 reads TGTGCCATCAGTGTTGGCAACTACGAGCAGTACTTC. This encodes CAISVGNYEQYF.

This clone was observed a few times. The genes are TRBV6-1 and TRBJ1-5, with D possibly matching TRBD1 (6 bases). From germline, CDR1 is MNHNS and CDR2 SASEGT. V lost 3 bases and J 6 bases, leaving 9 bases between the germline ends. The CDR3 runs to 13 residues. The CDR3 here is CASSEGAGQPQHF. Here the CDR3 DNA reads TGTGCCAGCAGTGAGGGGGCTGGTCAGCCCCAGCATTTT.

CDR3 bases: TGTGCCAGCTCACTTACGCGGACAGGGCACGAGCAGTACTTC. It encodes CASSLTRTGHEQYF. The chain recombines TRBV18 with TRBJ2-7; 8 nucleotides align to TRBD1. Trimming took 4 bases from V and 5 from J; bases not matched to a gene: 7. This CDR3 region has 14 residues. In germline, CDR1 is KGHSH, CDR2 LQKENI.

This chain uses TRBV10-2 with TRBJ1-4; 7 bases map to TRBD1. The CDR3 has 13 amino acids. Germline V CDR1 and CDR2: WSHSY, SAAADI. Trimming cost V 6 bases and J 8 bases; bases outside gene matches: 6. The CDR3 spells CASRMTGSEKLFF. DNA of the CDR3: TGCGCCAGCAGAATGACAGGGAGCGAAAAACTGTTTTTT.

The rearrangement joins TRBV6-1 to TRBJ2-7, with 8 bases identical to TRBD2. The CDR3 has 15 amino acids. V shed 0 bases, J shed 4 bases, and the junction held 5 bases outside the gene matches. CDR1 is MNHNS and CDR2 is SASEGT in the germline V gene. CDR3 sequence: CASSEARAGEYEQYF. CDR3 sequence (DNA): TGTGCCAGCAGTGAAGCGAGAGCGGGAGAGTACGAGCAGTACTTC.

The rearrangement uses TRBV18 and TRBJ1-2; TRBD1 might be the D (6 bases). V lost 4 bases and J lost 4, with 13 bases in between. CDR3 length: 14 residues. Germline assignment: CDR1 KGHSH and CDR2 LQKENI. CDR3 nucleotide sequence: TGTGCCAGCTCACAGGACAGCTTTCTCTATGGCTACACCTTC. It encodes CASSQDSFLYGYTF.

The chain couples TRBV9 to TRBJ2-1; 9 bases line up with TRBD1. Germline values: CDR1 SGDLS, CDR2 YYNGEE. The CDR3 is made up of 17 amino acids. The V gene end was trimmed by 6 bases and the J gene end by 2 bases; junction bases not matched to a gene: 12. The chain's CDR3 is CASTGTGTLLPYNEQFF. The CDR3, as DNA: TGTGCCAGCACCGGGACAGGGACGCTTCTCCCCTACAATGAGCAGTTCTTC.

CDR3 sequence: CASSPTGRPDEKLFF. CDR3 nucleotides: TGTGCCAGCTCACCTACAGGGCGCCCGGATGAAAAACTGTTTTTT. The V gene is TRBV18, the J gene TRBJ1-4; D possibly corresponds to TRBD1 (6 bases). The CDR3 totals 15 residues. The V end was cut by 3 bases, the J end by 6 bases, with 14 bases between. Germline-derived CDR1 and CDR2 are KGHSH and LQKENI.

The rearrangement joins TRBV9 to TRBJ2-1; D is unclear. This CDR3 contains 15 residues. Per the germline V gene, CDR1 is SGDLS and CDR2 is YYNGEE. Deletions cut 2 bases from V and 0 bases from J, with 9 bases between. This CDR3 is CASSVELISYNEQFF. The CDR3 coding sequence is TGTGCCAGCAGCGTCGAGCTTATCTCCTACAATGAGCAGTTCTTC.

The chain links TRBV6-5 to TRBJ2-7; 9 positions match TRBD1. The CDR3 covers 15 residues. V lost 6 bases and J lost 5; bases outside the gene matches: 11. Germline loops: CDR1 MNHEY, CDR2 SVGAGI. The CDR3 bases are TGTGCCAGCAGACGATCCGGGACAGGGAGGCACGAGCAGTACTTC. It encodes CASRRSGTGRHEQYF.

The V gene is TRBV5-1, the J gene TRBJ1-1, with D unclear. V lost 4 bases and J lost 4, with 11 bases in between. CDR1 SGHRS and CDR2 YFSETQ come from the germline V gene. The CDR3 is made up of 13 amino acids. CDR3 DNA sequence: TGCGCCAGCAGCCCGATATCTTCCACTGAAGCTTTCTTT. It specifies CASSPISSTEAFF.

This sequence joins TRBV5-5 and TRBJ1-2; TRBD1 aligns across 7 bases. The CDR3 is 18 amino acids. J was trimmed by 8 bases and V by 2 bases; bases with no gene match: 21. Germline V lookup: CDR1 SGHKS, CDR2 YYEKEE (reference sequence). The CDR3 nucleotides are TGTGCCAGCAGCTTCAACCAAGGGGGCGGGCCCCTATCTTGGGGCTACACCTTC. Its translation: CASSFNQGGGPLSWGYTF.

V and J are TRBV19 and TRBJ1-5; D remains unclear. Germline V gene lookup returns CDR1 LNHDA and CDR2 SQIVND (reference sequence). Deletions cut 1 base from V and 6 bases from J, with 7 bases between. The CDR3 spans 13 residues. CDR3 residues: CASSIGGFQPQHF. CDR3 DNA sequence: TGTGCCAGTAGTATAGGGGGTTTTCAGCCCCAGCATTTT. Complete variable domain (other parts from reference TRBV19 and TRBJ1-5): DGGITQSPKYLFRKEGQNVTLSCEQNLNHDAMYWYRQDPGQGLRLIYYSQIVNDFQKGDIAEGYSVSREKKESFPLTVTSAQKNPTAFYLCASSIGGFQPQHFGDGTRLSIL.

The chain has TRBV4-1 and TRBJ2-7; no reliable D call. Trimming took 2 bases from V and 1 from J, leaving 9 bases between them. The germline V gene encodes CDR1 MGHRA and CDR2 YSYEKL. This CDR3 has 14 residues. The CDR3 DNA reads as TGCGCCAGCAGCCAATCCCCTGTTTCCTACGAGCAGTACTTC. It specifies CASSQSPVSYEQYF.

V and J are TRBV7-6 and TRBJ2-7, with D unclear. The V end lost 2 bases, the J end lost 0 bases, and 2 bases lay between the germline ends. The CDR3 spans 12 residues. Germline CDR1 reads SGHVS; CDR2 reads FNYEAQ. CDR3 in DNA: TGTGCCAGCAGCTTATCCTCCTACGAGCAGTACTTC. Amino acid sequence: CASSLSSYEQYF.

This chain joins TRBV5-1 and TRBJ2-1, with 14 bases aligning to TRBD2. Trimming cost V 5 bases and J 5 bases; bases outside gene matches: 3. The CDR3 sequence is 15 residues long. The germline gives CDR1 SGHRS, CDR2 YFSETQ. This CDR3 reads CASRRLAGGDNEQFF. The CDR3 DNA sequence: TGCGCCAGCAGAAGACTAGCGGGAGGGGACAATGAGCAGTTCTTC. Using reference TRBV5-1 and TRBJ2-1 for the parts outside the CDR3, the full variable domain is KAGVTQTPRYLIKTRGQQVTLSCSPISGHRSVSWYQQTPGQGLQFLFEYFSETQRNKGNFPGRFSGRQFSNSRSEMNVSTLELGDSALYLCASRRLAGGDNEQFFGPGTRLTVL.

The chain has TRBV7-2 and TRBJ2-1, with 8 bases lining up with TRBD2. V shed 5 bases, J shed 15 bases, and the junction held 15 bases outside the gene matches. The CDR3 totals 14 residues. The germline CDR1 and CDR2 sequences are SGHTA and FQGNSA. The CDR3 nucleotides are TGTGCCAGCAGCCTTGCCCGGACTAGCCGAGGGGTGTTCTTC. Its protein product is CASSLARTSRGVFF.

CDR3 nucleotide sequence: TGTGCCAGTAGTATCCATGAAGGCAACACTGAAGCTTTCTTT. It translates to CASSIHEGNTEAFF. The chain joins TRBV19 to TRBJ1-1, with D hard to call. Germline V gene lookup returns CDR1 LNHDA and CDR2 SQIVND (reference sequence). V dropped 3 bases and J dropped 2 bases, with 10 bases sitting between them. This CDR3 contains 14 residues.

V and J are TRBV18 and TRBJ2-7; D is possibly TRBD1 (5 bases). Trimming stripped 5 bases from V and 5 bases from J, with 13 bases between. Germline assignment: CDR1 KGHSH and CDR2 LQKENI. CDR3 length: 13 residues. This CDR3 is CASSSQGPHEQYF. DNA of the CDR3: TGTGCCAGCTCATCTCAGGGCCCTCACGAGCAGTACTTC.

The chain carries TRBV5-5 and TRBJ1-5; D gene ambiguous. The germline V gene encodes CDR1 SGHKS and CDR2 YYEKEE (reference sequence). The CDR3 is made up of 12 amino acids. Deletions cut 0 bases from V and 5 bases from J, with 3 bases between. CDR3 region: CASSLAHQPQHF. The CDR3 DNA reads as TGTGCCAGCAGCTTGGCTCATCAGCCCCAGCATTTT.

The chain links TRBV18 to TRBJ2-1, with 9 bases matching TRBD2. With V trimmed by 6 bases and J by 6 bases, 9 bases remained unmatched. This CDR3 has 15 residues. Germline CDR1 and CDR2: KGHSH and LQKENI. The chain's CDR3 is CASSVAGDMSNEQFF. The DNA for the CDR3 is TGTGCCAGCTCGGTAGCGGGAGATATGTCCAATGAGCAGTTCTTC.

The chain has TRBV4-2 and TRBJ2-2; 7 positions match TRBD1. The CDR3 extends over 17 amino acids. Trimming removed 1 base from V and 4 bases from J; junction bases left unmatched: 9. Germline values: CDR1 LGHNA, CDR2 YNFKEQ. The CDR3 DNA sequence: TGTGCCAGCAGCCAAGGGCCCCACCGGGACAGCACCGGGGAGCTGTTTTTT. Encoded protein: CASSQGPHRDSTGELFF.

As for this clone: Other DNA sequences in this sample translate to the same CDR3. J is TRBJ2-7 and V is TRBV5-1; the D is unclear. CDR3 length: 14 residues. Germline CDR1 is SGHRS and CDR2 is YFSETQ. V gave up 1 base and J gave up 1 base, with 9 bases separating them. The CDR3 loop reads CASSLLTASYEQYF. The CDR3, as DNA: TGCGCCAGCAGCTTGTTAACGGCTTCCTACGAGCAGTACTTC. The whole variable domain, remainder taken from reference TRBV5-1 and TRBJ2-7, is KAGVTQTPRYLIKTRGQQVTLSCSPISGHRSVSWYQQTPGQGLQFLFEYFSETQRNKGNFPGRFSGRQFSNSRSEMNVSTLELGDSALYLCASSLLTASYEQYFGPGTRLTVT.

This clone has just a few counts. This chain uses TRBV7-9 with TRBJ2-3; D is uncertain. The CDR3 runs to 14 residues. Trimming left V 2 bases short and J 3 bases short, with 9 bases between. CDR1 and CDR2 (germline): SEHNR, FQNEAQ (reference sequence). The CDR3 nucleotides are TGTGCCAGCAGCTTAATCAGGCAGACAGATACGCAGTATTTT. Translated, it gives CASSLIRQTDTQYF. The whole variable domain, remainder taken from reference TRBV7-9 and TRBJ2-3, is DTGVSQNPRHKITKRGQNVTFRCDPISEHNRLYWYRQTLGQGPEFLTYFQNEAQLEKSRLLSDRFSAERPKGSFSTLEIQRTEQGDSAMYLCASSLIRQTDTQYFGPGTRLTVL.

V and J are TRBV5-1 and TRBJ2-3, with D hard to call. This CDR3 region has 15 residues. Trimming shortened V by 5 bases and J by 0 bases, and 13 bases separated the two germline ends. Germline lookup yields CDR1 SGHRS and CDR2 YFSETQ. The CDR3, as DNA: TGCGCCAGCAGGCCAAGTGTCCTCAGCACAGATACGCAGTATTTT. Translated: CASRPSVLSTDTQYF.